The 3 T cell receptor beta chains below all came from one sample that was sequenced in a study of tissue T cells after allogeneic stem cell transplantation. Libraries were prepared by immunoSEQ multiplex PCR; TCRdb keeps only in-frame clonotypes and omits some of them. Found here are thousands of clones, about 55% of them singletons; the top ten hold 25% to 35%. Described time point: mouse harvest day 7 after allogeneic transplant. Each mouse received 10^7 T-cell-depleted marrow cells plus 10^6 splenic CD5+ T cells by tail vein. The sample was spleen. Receptors originate from a female BALB/c mouse given C57BL/6 T cells with graft-versus-host disease after an allogeneic hematopoietic cell transplant.

The table lists this clone with a count of one. Gene names and germline match the mouse. The CDR3 goes on 1 residue after the read ends, and that part is filled in from the germline J gene. The V gene is TRBV29, the J gene TRBJ1-2, with TRBD1 identical over 9 bases. J lost 1 base, V lost 4 bases, and 4 bases had no gene match. This CDR3 region has 15 residues. Germline V CDR1 and CDR2: MSHET, SYDVDS. CDR3: CASSSPGQGNSDYTF. The covered CDR3 bases are TGTGCTAGCAGTTCCCCGGGACAGGGAAACTCCGACTACACC.

In this sample, this clone turned up a few times. Gene names denote mouse genes. The read terminates 1 residue ahead of where the CDR3 ends, so the germline J gene completes it. The V and J genes are TRBV15 and TRBJ2-7; maybe TRBD2 (5 bases). This CDR3 is built from 13 residues. Germline V gives CDR1 SGHND, CDR2 FRSKSL. Trimming took off 3 bases at V and 7 bases at J, with 13 bases between the two ends. Incomplete CDR3 DNA: TGTGCCAGCAGTTTGTCCTGGGTGGAGGAACAGTAC. Its protein is CASSLSWVEEQY. The complete CDR3 reads CASSLSWVEEQYF.

This clone turned up a few times. Any gene name here is a mouse gene name. The read stops 1 residue short of the end of the CDR3; the missing end is completed from the germline J gene. The chain combines TRBV29 with TRBJ2-7; TRBD1 agrees at 7 bases. After removal of 6 bases from V and 5 bases from J, the junction contained 4 bases not matched to a gene. Germline V gene sequence: CDR1 MSHET, CDR2 SYDVDS. This CDR3 has 12 residues. The CDR3 reads CASSYRGDEQYF. The part of the CDR3 DNA that was read is TGTGCTAGCAGCTACAGGGGAGATGAACAGTAC.